This TCR beta chain is from a study of T cells expressing NK-cell markers. The CDR3 spans 17 residues. CDR1 and CDR2 (germline): LNHNV, YYDKDF (reference sequence). TCRdb reprocessed the 5' RACE reads and keeps a single row for each CDR3 protein, giving no DNA. The sample table sets out about 550,000 distinct CDR3 sequences. This chain connects TRBV15 to TRBJ2-1; the TCRdb D gene call, TRBD1, has no DNA to confirm it. The receptor's source is a young man in good health. Source material: blood T cells: a sorted CD56 or NKG2C T cell subset, CD4+ or CD8+ T cells, or bulk PBMC T cells (not recorded which). Here the CDR3 reads CATSRGPRTGTANEQFF.